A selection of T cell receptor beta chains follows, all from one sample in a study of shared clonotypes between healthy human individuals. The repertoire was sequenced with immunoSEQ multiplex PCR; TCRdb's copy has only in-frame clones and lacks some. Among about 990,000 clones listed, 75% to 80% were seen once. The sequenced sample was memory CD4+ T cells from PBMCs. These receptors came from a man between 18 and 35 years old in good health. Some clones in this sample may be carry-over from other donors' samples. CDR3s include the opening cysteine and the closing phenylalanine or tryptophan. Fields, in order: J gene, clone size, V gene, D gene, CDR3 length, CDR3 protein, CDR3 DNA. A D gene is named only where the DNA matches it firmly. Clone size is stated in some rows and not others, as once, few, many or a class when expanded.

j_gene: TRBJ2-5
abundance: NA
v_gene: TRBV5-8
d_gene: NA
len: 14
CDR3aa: CASSLVPVRETQYF
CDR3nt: TGTGCCAGCAGCTTGGTTCCAGTCCGGGAGACCCAGTACTTC

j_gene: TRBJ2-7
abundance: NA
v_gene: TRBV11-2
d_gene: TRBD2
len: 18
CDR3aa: CASSLEGLAGGYPYEQYF
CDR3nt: TGTGCCAGCAGCTTAGAGGGACTAGCGGGAGGCTACCCCTACGAGCAGTACTTC

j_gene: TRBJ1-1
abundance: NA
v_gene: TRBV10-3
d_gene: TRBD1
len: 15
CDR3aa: CAISEWETGGTEAFF
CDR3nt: TGTGCCATCAGTGAGTGGGAGACAGGGGGCACTGAAGCTTTCTTT

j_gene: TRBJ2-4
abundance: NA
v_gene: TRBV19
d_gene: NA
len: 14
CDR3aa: CASSISASHNIQYF
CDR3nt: TGTGCCAGTAGTATCTCGGCGAGCCACAACATTCAGTACTTC

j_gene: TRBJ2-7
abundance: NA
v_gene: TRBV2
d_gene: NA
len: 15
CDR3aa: CASSASGILGYEQYF
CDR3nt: TGTGCCAGCAGCGCTTCGGGAATCCTAGGCTACGAGCAGTACTTC

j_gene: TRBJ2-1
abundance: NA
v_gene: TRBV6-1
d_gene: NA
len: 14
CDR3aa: CASRKGIEYNEQFF
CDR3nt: TGTGCCAGCAGGAAGGGCATCGAATACAATGAGCAGTTCTTC

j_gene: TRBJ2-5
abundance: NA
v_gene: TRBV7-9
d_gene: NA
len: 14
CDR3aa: CASSPTGLQETQYF
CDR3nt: TGTGCCAGCAGCCCAACGGGCCTCCAAGAGACCCAGTACTTC

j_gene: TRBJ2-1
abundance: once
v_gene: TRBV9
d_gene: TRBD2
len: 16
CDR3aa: CASSPASGASYNEQFF
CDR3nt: TGTGCCAGCAGCCCCGCAAGCGGGGCCTCCTACAATGAGCAGTTCTTC

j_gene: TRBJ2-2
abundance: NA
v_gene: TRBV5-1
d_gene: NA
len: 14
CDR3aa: CASSPTLATGELFF
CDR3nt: TGCGCCAGCAGCCCGACCCTAGCCACCGGGGAGCTGTTTTTT

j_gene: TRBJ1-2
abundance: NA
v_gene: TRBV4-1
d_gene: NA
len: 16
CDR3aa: CASSQASGRGSAGYTF
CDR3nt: TGCGCCAGCAGCCAAGCCTCCGGCAGGGGATCTGCGGGCTACACCTTC

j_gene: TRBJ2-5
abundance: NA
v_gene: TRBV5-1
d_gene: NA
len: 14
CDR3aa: CAGSLEGPQETQYF
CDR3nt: TGCGCCGGCAGCTTGGAGGGACCTCAAGAGACCCAGTACTTC

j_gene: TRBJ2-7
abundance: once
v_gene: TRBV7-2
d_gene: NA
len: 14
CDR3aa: CASSTQGSSYEQYF
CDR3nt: TGTGCCAGCAGCACCCAGGGGAGCTCCTACGAGCAGTACTTC

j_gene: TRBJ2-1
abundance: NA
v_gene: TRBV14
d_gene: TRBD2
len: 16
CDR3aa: CASSDKLAGGFNEQFF
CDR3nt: TGTGCCAGCAGCGATAAACTAGCGGGAGGCTTCAATGAGCAGTTCTTC

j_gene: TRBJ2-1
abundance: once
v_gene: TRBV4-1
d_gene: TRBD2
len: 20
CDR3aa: CASSQVRAGTSGGDYNEQFF
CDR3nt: TGCGCCAGCAGCCAAGTGCGTGCCGGGACTAGCGGAGGAGACTACAATGAGCAGTTCTTC

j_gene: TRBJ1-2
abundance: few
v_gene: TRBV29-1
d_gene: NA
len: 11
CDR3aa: CSVEGGYGYTF
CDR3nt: TGCAGCGTTGAAGGTGGTTATGGCTACACCTTC

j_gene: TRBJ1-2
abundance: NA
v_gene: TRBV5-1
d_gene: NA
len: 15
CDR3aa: CASTQGGTYNYGYTF
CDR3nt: TGCGCCAGCACGCAGGGAGGGACTTACAACTATGGCTACACCTTC

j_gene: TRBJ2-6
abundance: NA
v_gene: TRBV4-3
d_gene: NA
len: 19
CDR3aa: CASSQESPGRNSGANVLTF
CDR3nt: TGCGCCAGCAGCCAGGAGTCCCCGGGACGAAACTCTGGGGCCAACGTCCTGACTTTC

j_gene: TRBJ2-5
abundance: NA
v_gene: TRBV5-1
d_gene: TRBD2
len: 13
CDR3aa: CASSLGLGETQYF
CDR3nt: TGCGCCAGCAGCTTAGGACTAGGGGAGACCCAGTACTTC

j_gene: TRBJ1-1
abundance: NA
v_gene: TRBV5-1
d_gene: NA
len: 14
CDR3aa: CASSSTGADTEAFF
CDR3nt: TGCGCCAGCAGCTCGACAGGTGCGGACACTGAAGCTTTCTTT

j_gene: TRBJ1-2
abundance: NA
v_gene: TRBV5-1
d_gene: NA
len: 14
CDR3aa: CASSPEGGSGGYTF
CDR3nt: TGCGCCAGCAGCCCGGAGGGGGGGAGTGGTGGCTACACCTTC

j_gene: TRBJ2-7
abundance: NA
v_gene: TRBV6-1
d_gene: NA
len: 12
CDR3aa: CASSRDRYEQYF
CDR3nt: TGTGCCAGCAGCCGCGACAGGTACGAGCAGTACTTC

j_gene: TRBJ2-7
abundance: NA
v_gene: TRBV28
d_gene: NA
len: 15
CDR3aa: CASSPQTGRSYEQYF
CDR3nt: TGTGCCAGCAGTCCCCAGACAGGGAGGTCCTACGAGCAGTACTTC

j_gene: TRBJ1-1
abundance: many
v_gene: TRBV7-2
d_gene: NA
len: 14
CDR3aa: CASSLDWGATEAFF
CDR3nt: TGTGCCAGCAGCTTAGATTGGGGGGCCACTGAAGCTTTCTTT

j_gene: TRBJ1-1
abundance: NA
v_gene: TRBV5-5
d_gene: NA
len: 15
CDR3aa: CASSLPGAGGAEAFF
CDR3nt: TGTGCCAGCAGCTTGCCGGGCGCGGGAGGGGCTGAAGCTTTCTTT

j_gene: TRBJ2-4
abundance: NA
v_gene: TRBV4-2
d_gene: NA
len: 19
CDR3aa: CASSQAGVSGRGGGNIQYF
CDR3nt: TGTGCCAGCAGCCAAGCTGGTGTCTCCGGGAGAGGGGGAGGAAACATTCAGTACTTC

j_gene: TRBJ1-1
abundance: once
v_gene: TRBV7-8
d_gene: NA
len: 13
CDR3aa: CASTLSLGTEAFF
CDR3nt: TGTGCCAGCACGCTCTCTCTCGGGACTGAAGCTTTCTTT

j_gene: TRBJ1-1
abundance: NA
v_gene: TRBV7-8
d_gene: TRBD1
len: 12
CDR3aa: CASSLDRASAFF
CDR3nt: TGTGCCAGCAGCCTTGACAGGGCTTCGGCTTTCTTT

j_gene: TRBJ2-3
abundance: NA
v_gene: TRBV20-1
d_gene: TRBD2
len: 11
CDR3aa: CSTSGTDTQYF
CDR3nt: TGCAGTACTAGCGGCACAGATACGCAGTATTTT

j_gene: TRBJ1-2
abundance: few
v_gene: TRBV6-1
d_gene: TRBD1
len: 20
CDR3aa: CASSESPFGTGMIVGYGYTF
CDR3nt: TGTGCCAGCAGTGAGAGCCCCTTCGGGACAGGGATGATTGTGGGTTATGGCTACACCTTC

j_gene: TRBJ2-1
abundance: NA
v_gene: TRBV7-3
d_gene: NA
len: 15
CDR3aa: CASSLSGVSYNEQFF
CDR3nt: TGTGCCAGCAGCTTGTCCGGGGTATCCTACAATGAGCAGTTCTTC

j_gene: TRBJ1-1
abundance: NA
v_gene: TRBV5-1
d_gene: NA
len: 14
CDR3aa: CASSGPGWSTEAFF
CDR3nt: TGCGCCAGCAGCGGACCTGGTTGGTCCACTGAAGCTTTCTTT

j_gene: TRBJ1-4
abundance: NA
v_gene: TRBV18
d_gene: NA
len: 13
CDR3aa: CASSPATNEKLFF
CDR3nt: TGTGCCAGCTCCCCAGCAACTAATGAAAAACTGTTTTTT

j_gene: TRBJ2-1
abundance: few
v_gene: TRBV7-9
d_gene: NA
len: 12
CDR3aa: CASSLLVLEQFF
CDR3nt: TGTGCCAGCAGCTTACTAGTTCTTGAGCAGTTCTTC

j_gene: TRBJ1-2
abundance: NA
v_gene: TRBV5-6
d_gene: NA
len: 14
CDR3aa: CASSLAGDNYGYTF
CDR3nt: TGTGCCAGCAGCTTGGCGGGCGATAACTATGGCTACACCTTC

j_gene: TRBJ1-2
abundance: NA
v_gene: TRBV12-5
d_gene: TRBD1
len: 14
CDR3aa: CASGLETGSLGYTF
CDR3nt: TGTGCTAGTGGTCTCGAGACAGGGTCCCTGGGCTACACCTTC

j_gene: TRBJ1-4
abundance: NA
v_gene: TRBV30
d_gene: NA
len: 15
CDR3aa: CAWRSNSGSSEKLFF
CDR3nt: TGTGCCTGGAGATCCAACTCAGGGAGTTCTGAAAAACTGTTTTTT

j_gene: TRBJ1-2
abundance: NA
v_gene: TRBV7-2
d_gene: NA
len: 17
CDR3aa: CASSPDFAQGINYGYTF
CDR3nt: TGTGCCAGCAGCCCGGACTTCGCGCAGGGGATAAACTATGGCTACACCTTC

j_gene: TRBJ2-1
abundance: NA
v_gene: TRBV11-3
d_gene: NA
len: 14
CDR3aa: CASSSSTGYGEQFF
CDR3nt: TGTGCCAGCAGCTCCTCCACTGGTTATGGTGAGCAGTTCTTC

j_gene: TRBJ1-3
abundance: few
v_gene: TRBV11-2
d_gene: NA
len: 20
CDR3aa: CASSLDMQGTYSFSGNTIYF
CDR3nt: TGTGCCAGCAGCTTAGATATGCAGGGGACATACTCGTTCTCTGGAAACACCATATATTTT

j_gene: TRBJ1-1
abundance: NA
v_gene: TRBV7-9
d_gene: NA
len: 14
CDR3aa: CASSRTRDVTEAFF
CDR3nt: TGTGCCAGCAGTCGAACCAGGGATGTCACTGAAGCTTTCTTT

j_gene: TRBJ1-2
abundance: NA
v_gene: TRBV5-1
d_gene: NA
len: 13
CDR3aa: CASSLGAARGYTF
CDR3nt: TGCGCCAGCAGCTTGGGAGCAGCGCGTGGCTACACCTTC

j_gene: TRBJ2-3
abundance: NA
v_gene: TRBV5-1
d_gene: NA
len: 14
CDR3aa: CASSFRLSTDTQYF
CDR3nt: TGCGCCAGCAGCTTCCGTCTCAGCACAGATACGCAGTATTTT

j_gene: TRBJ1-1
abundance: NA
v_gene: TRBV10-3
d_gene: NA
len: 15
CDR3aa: CAISGKVGGNTEAFF
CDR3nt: TGTGCCATCAGTGGAAAGGTCGGCGGGAACACTGAAGCTTTCTTT

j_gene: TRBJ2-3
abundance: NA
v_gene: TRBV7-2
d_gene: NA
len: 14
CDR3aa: CASSSTGLTDTQYF
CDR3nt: TGTGCCAGCAGCTCTACGGGACTCACAGATACGCAGTATTTT

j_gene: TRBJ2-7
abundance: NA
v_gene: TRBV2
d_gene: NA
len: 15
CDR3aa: CASRPRDVEWDEQYF
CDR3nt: TGTGCCAGCAGACCACGGGACGTAGAGTGGGACGAGCAGTACTTC

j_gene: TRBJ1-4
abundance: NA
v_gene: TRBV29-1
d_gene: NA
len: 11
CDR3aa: CSVVWVEKLFF
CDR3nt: TGCAGCGTTGTTTGGGTCGAAAAACTGTTTTTT

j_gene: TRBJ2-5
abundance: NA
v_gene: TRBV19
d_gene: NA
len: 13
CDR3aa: CASSILGQETQYF
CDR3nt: TGTGCCAGTAGTATACTCGGCCAAGAGACCCAGTACTTC

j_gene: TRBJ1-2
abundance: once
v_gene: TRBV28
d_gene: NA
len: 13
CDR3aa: CASRQGQGYGYTF
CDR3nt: TGTGCCAGCAGACAGGGTCAGGGCTATGGCTACACCTTC

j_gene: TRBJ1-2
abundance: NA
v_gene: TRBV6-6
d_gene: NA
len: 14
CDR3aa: CASSIAEKFYGYTF
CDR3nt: TGTGCCAGCTCGATAGCAGAAAAATTCTATGGCTACACCTTC

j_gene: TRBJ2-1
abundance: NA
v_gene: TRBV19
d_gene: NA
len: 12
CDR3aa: CASSPGRNEQFF
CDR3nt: TGTGCCAGTAGTCCGGGTAGGAATGAGCAGTTCTTC

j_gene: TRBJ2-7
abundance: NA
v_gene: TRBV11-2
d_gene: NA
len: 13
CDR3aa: CASSLVGGYEQYF
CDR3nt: TGTGCCAGCAGCTTAGTTGGAGGCTACGAGCAGTACTTC

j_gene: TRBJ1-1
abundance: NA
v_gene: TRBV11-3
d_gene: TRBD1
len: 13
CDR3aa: CASSLERTGEAFF
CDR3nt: TGTGCCAGCAGCTTAGAGAGGACAGGGGAAGCTTTCTTT

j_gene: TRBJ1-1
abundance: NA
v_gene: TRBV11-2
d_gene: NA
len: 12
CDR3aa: CATGTWGTEAFF
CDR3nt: TGTGCCACGGGGACATGGGGCACTGAAGCTTTCTTT

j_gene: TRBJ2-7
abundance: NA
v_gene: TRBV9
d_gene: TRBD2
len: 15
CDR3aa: CASSVRGGGTYEQYF
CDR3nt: TGTGCCAGCAGCGTACGCGGGGGAGGGACCTACGAGCAGTACTTC

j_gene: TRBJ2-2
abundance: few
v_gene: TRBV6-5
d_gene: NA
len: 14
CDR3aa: CASSSRPDAGELFF
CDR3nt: TGTGCCAGCAGTTCCCGACCGGACGCCGGGGAGCTGTTTTTT